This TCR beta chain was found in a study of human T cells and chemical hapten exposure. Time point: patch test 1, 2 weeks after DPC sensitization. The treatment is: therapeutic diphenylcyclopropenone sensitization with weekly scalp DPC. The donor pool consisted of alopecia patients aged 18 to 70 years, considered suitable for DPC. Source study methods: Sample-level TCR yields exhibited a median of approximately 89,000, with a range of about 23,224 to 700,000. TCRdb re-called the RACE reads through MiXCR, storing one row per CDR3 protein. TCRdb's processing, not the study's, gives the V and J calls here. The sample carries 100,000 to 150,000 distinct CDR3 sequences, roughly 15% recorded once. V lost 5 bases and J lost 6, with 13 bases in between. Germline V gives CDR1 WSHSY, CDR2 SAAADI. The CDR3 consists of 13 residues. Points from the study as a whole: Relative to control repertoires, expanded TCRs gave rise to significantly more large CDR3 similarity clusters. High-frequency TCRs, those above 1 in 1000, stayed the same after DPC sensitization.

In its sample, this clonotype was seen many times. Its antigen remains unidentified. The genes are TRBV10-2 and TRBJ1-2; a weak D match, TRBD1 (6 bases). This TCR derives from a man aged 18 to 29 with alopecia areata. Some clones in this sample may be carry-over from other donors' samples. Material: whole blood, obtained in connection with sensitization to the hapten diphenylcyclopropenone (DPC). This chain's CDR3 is CASSNLDSDGYTF. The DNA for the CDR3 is TGCGCCAGCAGTAACCTGGACAGTGATGGCTACACCTTC.